This paragraph covers one T cell receptor beta chain sequence. V shed 0 bases and J 3 bases; nucleotides not matched to a gene: 7. CDR1 is SGDLS and CDR2 is YYNGEE in the germline V gene. CDR3 length equals 17 residues. These data originate in a study of cytomegalovirus exposure and HLA in healthy donors. Study-level background: Roughly 80 million unique TCRs from HLA-typed donors were held in an early data release.

Amplification used 60 Vbeta primers and 13 Jbeta primers. TCRdb's table, derived via immunoSEQ multiplex PCR, lists solely in-frame clones and lacks some. This repertoire shows some 150,000 clones, about four fifths found once; its top ten account for around 3%. The specimen was PBMCs. This rearrangement joins TRBV9 to TRBJ1-4, with 8 bases matching TRBD1. The sequence derives from a man aged 18 to 35 in good health and CMV-seropositive. The CDR3 DNA reads as TGTGCCAGCAGCGTAGGGCAGGGGGCGGTTGCTAATGAAAAACTGTTTTTT. As protein: CASSVGQGAVANEKLFF.